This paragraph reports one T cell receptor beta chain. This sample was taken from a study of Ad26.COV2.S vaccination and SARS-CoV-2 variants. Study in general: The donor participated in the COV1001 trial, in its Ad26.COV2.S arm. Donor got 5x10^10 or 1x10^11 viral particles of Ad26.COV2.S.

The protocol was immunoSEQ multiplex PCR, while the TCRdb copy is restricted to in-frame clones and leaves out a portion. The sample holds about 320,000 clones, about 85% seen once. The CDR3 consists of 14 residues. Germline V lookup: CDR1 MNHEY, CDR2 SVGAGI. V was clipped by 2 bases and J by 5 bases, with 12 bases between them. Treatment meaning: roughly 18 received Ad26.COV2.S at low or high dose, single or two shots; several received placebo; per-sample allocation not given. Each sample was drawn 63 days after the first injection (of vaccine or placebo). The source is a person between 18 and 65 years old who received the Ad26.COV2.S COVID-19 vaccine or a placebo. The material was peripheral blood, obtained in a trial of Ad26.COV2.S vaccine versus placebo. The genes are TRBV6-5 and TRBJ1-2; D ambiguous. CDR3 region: CASSYKVGSYGYTF. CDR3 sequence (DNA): TGTGCCAGCAGTTACAAGGTTGGGTCGTATGGCTACACCTTC.